This entry features one TCR beta chain sequence. As yet, its antigen is unknown. Measured with immunoSEQ multiplex PCR; TCRdb has only the in-frame clones, and not every one. The data hold 90,000 or so clones, with 82% observed a single time. This specimen comes from a study of graft-versus-host responses after intestinal transplantation. Study background: Recipients had multivisceral, liver-intestinal, or isolated intestinal transplants.

J gave up 8 bases and V 8 bases, and 8 bases lay outside the gene matches. The CDR3 runs to 13 residues. Germline V gives CDR1 SGDLS, CDR2 YYNGEE. Study outcomes and limitations: The recipient marrow held GvH clones, and some of them showed up first in ileum or blood. Patients who carried graft-donor T cell macrochimerism also had high graft-versus-host to host-versus-graft clonal ratios in their allografts.

The rearrangement uses TRBV9 and TRBJ2-3; 10 bases map to TRBD2. The source is a human donor who received an intestinal transplant. The sample in question was unstimulated CD4+ T cells sorted from spleen or lymph node cells, obtained before intestinal transplant. CDR3 coding DNA: TGTGCCAGTCTAGCGGGGGAGGAGGGTACGCAGTATTTT. Residues: CASLAGEEGTQYF.